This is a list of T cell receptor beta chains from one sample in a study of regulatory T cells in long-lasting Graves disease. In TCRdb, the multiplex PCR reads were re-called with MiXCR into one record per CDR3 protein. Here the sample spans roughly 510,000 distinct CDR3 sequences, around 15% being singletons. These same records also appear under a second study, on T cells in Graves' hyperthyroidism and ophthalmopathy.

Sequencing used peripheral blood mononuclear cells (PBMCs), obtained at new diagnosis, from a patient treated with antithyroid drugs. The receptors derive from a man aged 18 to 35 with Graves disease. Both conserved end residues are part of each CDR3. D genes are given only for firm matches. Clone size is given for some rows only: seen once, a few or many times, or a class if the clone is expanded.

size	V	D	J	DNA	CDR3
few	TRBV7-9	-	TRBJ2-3	TGTGCCAGCAACCAAAAACAGGGTGGCCGGACAGATACGCAGTATTTT	CASNQKQGGRTDTQYF
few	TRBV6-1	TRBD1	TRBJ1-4	TGTGCCAGCAGTGACCCACGGGACAGTCCTTCTTTCGGACTGTTTTTT	CASSDPRDSPSFGLFF
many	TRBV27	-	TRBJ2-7	TGTGCCAGCAGCCGGGACACCCTCTACGAGCAGTACTTC	CASSRDTLYEQYF
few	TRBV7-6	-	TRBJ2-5	TGTGCCAGCAGCCCTAACAGGGTTCAAGAGACCCAGTACTTC	CASSPNRVQETQYF
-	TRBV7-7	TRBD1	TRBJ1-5	TGTGCTAGCAGCTTAGCTCGGGGACAGGGGGCTTTGAGGTATAGCAATCAGCCCCAGCATTTT	CASSLARGQGALRYSNQPQHF
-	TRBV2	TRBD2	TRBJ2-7	TGCGCCAGCAGCTACTCTAGCGGGGAGCAGTACTTC	CASSYSSGEQYF
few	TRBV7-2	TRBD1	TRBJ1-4	TGTGCCAGCAGCTCACGACATGGGCCAGGGGGTGAAAAACTGTTTTTT	CASSSRHGPGGEKLFF
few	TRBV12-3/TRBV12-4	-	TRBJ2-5	TGTGCCAGCAGTCCGTACCGACCTCAGATAACACAAGAGACCCAGTACTTC	CASSPYRPQITQETQYF
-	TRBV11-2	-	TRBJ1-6	TGTGCCAGCAGCTTACGTCGGACAGAAAATTCACCCCTCCACTTT	CASSLRRTENSPLHF
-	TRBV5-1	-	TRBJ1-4	TGCGCCAGCACTGAGGGTGCAACTAATGAAAAACTGTTTTTT	CASTEGATNEKLFF
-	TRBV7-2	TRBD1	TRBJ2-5	TGTGCCAGCAGCCTCCGGACAGGCCCGAGAACCCAGTACTTC	CASSLRTGPRTQYF
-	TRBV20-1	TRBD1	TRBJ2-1	TGCAGTGCTAGAGTGGACAGGTCCTCCTACAATGAGCAGTTCTTC	CSARVDRSSYNEQFF
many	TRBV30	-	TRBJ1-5	TGTGCCTGGAGTGCGGCAGCAGATAGCAATCAGCCCCAGCATTTT	CAWSAAADSNQPQHF
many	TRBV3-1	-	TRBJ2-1	TGTGCCAGCAGCTACGAACGCAGATCAGGGTCGGTTAGGAATGAGCAGTTCTTC	CASSYERRSGSVRNEQFF
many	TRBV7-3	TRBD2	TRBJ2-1	TGTGCCAGCAGCTTAGGGCCGAGCGGGAGGGCAAATGAGCAGTTCTTC	CASSLGPSGRANEQFF
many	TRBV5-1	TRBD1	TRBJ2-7	TGCGCCAGCAGCTTGCAGGACAGGGGCTACGAGCAGTACTTC	CASSLQDRGYEQYF
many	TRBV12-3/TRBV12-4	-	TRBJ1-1	TGTGCCAGCAGTTTGGCAGGGGTGAACACTGAAGCTTTCTTT	CASSLAGVNTEAFF
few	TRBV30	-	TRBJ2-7	TGTGCCTGGGGCCTAGGGGCACGTGAGCAGTACTTC	CAWGLGAREQYF
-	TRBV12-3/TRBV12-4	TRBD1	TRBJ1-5	TGTGCCAGCAGCCGTCGAGGACAGGGGCATCAGCCCCAGCATTTT	CASSRRGQGHQPQHF
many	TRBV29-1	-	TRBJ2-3	TGCAGCGTTGATGCCAGGTTCCTAGGGGCCACAGATACGCAGTATTTT	CSVDARFLGATDTQYF
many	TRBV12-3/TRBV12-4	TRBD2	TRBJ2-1	TGTGCCAGCAGGCTAGCGGTACTTTACAATGAGCAGTTCTTC	CASRLAVLYNEQFF
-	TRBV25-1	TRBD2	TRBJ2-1	TGTGCCAGCAGTGGCGGGGGAGGGAGAGCCCACAATGAGCAGTTCTTC	CASSGGGGRAHNEQFF
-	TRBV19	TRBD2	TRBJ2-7	TGTGCCAGTAGTCTCGGACTAGCGGATCCCTCCTACGAGCAGTACTTC	CASSLGLADPSYEQYF
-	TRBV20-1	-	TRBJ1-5	TGCAGTGTTTGGGGCCAGCAAAAGAGCAATCAGCCCCAGCATTTT	CSVWGQQKSNQPQHF
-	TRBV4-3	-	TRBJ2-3	TGCGCCAGCAGCCAAGATAGGGCCCAGACAGATACGCAGTATTTT	CASSQDRAQTDTQYF
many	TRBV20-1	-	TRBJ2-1	TGCAGTGCCACCGACTACGGTAATTACAATGAGCAGTTCTTC	CSATDYGNYNEQFF
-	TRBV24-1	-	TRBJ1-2	TGTGCCGCCAGTGATGGCGGGTTCGGAGGCTACACCTTC	CAASDGGFGGYTF
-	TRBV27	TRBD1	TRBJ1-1	TGTGCCAGCAGGAACAGGGGCCTCGGCACTGAAGCTTTCTTT	CASRNRGLGTEAFF
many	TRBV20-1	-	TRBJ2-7	TGCAGTGCTAGAGATCACTACGAGCAGTACTTC	CSARDHYEQYF
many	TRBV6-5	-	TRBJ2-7	TGTGCCAGCAGTTACCCCGGGAAAGGGATCTACGAGCAGTACTTC	CASSYPGKGIYEQYF
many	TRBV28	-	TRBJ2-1	TGTGCCAGCACCAACCTGAGTCCCAATGAGCAGTTCTTC	CASTNLSPNEQFF
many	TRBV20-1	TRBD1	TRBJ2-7	TGCAGTGCTTCTGACAGGGGCTACGAGCAGTACTTC	CSASDRGYEQYF
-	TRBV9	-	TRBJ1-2	TGTGCCAGCAGCGTAGGACAGGCCTCCTATGGCTACACCTTC	CASSVGQASYGYTF
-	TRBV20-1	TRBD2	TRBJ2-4	TGCAGTGCTCTCGACGGGAGGGCAGTGGAAAACATTCAGTACTTC	CSALDGRAVENIQYF
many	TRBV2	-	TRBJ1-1	TGTGCCAGTGCGGGGCGAGGGGACACTGAAGCTTTCTTT	CASAGRGDTEAFF
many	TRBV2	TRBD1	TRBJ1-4	TGTGCCAGCATTCAGCCCCCGGGACAGGGGACGAAACTGTTTTTT	CASIQPPGQGTKLFF
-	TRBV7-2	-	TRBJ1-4	TGTGCCAGCAGCTTAGGACAGCCTCTGAATGAAAAACTGTTTTTT	CASSLGQPLNEKLFF
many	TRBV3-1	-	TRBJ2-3	TGTGCCAGCAGCCAACGAGATACGCAGTATTTT	CASSQRDTQYF
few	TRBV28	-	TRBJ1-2	TGTGCCAGCAGTTTATTGGGTATAGGAGATGGCTACACCTTC	CASSLLGIGDGYTF
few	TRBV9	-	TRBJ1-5	TGTGCCAGCAGCGTAGATATTGATCAGCCCCAGCATTTT	CASSVDIDQPQHF
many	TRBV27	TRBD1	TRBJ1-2	TGTGCCAGCAGTTTAAGGCCAATGGACAGGGCCTATGGCTACACCTTC	CASSLRPMDRAYGYTF
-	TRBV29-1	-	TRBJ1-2	TGCAGCGTTGAAGGAGGTTGGCAGGGAAACGGCTACACCTTC	CSVEGGWQGNGYTF
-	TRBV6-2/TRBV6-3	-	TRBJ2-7	TGTGCCAGCAGTTACTCCCCGGGCCTCGACCTATACGAGCAGTACTTC	CASSYSPGLDLYEQYF
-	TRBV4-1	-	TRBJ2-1	TGCGCCAGCAGCCCAACCGGGACGGCCTACAATGAGCAGTTCTTC	CASSPTGTAYNEQFF
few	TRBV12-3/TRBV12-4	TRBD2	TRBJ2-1	TGTGCCAGCAGTCCAGGCCGAAGGGGGACTAGCGGGCGTAACAATGAGCAGTTCTTC	CASSPGRRGTSGRNNEQFF
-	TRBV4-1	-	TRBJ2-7	TGCGCCAGCAGCCACCCCGGGGGGCAGTACGAGCAGTACTTC	CASSHPGGQYEQYF
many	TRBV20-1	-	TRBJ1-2	TGCAGTGCTAGGGGGGGCGGCGGCTACACCTTC	CSARGGGGYTF
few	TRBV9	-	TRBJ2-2	TGTGCCAGCAGCGTTCGCACCGGGGAGCTGTTTTTT	CASSVRTGELFF
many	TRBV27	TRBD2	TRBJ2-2	TGTGCCAGCAGTACTATAGCGGGAGCGTACACCGGGGAGCTGTTTTTT	CASSTIAGAYTGELFF
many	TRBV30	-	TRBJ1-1	TGTGCCTGGAGTGCTGGCGGGGGAAGGATCGGCACTGAAGCTTTCTTT	CAWSAGGGRIGTEAFF
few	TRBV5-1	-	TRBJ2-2	TGCGCCACCTATAAGGGACCGAACACCGGGGAGCTGTTTTTT	CATYKGPNTGELFF
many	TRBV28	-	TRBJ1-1	TGTGCCAGCAGTTTATTGTCTCCCCGAACTGAAGCTTTCTTT	CASSLLSPRTEAFF
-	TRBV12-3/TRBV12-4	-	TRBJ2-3	TGTGCCAGCAGCAAAACCCGGACACCCCATTTCGGGTATAGCACAGATACGCAGTATTTT	CASSKTRTPHFGYSTDTQYF
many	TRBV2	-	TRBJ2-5	TGTGCCAGCAGTGCGATAGCGGTCCAAGAGACCCAGTACTTC	CASSAIAVQETQYF
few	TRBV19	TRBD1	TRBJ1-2	TGTGCCAGTAGAAGGGACAGGGGTGGTAACTATGGCTACACCTTC	CASRRDRGGNYGYTF
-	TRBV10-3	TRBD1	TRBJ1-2	TGTGCCATCACCTTTGGACAGGGAAGAAATGCTGGCTACACCTTC	CAITFGQGRNAGYTF
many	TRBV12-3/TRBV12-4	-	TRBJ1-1	TGTGCCAGCAGTTTCGACCGGGACAACACTGAAGCTTTCTTT	CASSFDRDNTEAFF
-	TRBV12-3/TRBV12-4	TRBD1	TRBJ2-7	TGTGCCAGCAGCGCCCGGGGGACAGGGGTCCACGAGCAGTACTTC	CASSARGTGVHEQYF
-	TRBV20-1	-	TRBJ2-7	TGCAGTGCTAGGGGGACACGTACGTCCTACGAGCAGTACTTC	CSARGTRTSYEQYF